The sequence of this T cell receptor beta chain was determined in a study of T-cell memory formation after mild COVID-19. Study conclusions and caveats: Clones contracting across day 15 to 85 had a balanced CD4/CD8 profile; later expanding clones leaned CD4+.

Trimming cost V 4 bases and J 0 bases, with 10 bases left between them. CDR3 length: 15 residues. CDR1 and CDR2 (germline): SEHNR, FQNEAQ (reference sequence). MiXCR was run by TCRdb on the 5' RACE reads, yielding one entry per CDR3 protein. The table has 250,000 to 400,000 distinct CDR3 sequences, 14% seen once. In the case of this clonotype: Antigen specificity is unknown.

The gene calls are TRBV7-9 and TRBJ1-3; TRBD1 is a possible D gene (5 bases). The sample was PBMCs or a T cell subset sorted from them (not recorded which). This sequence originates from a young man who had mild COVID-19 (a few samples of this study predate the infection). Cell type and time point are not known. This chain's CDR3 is CASSSAGDSGNTIYF. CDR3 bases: TGTGCCAGCAGCTCCGCGGGGGACTCTGGAAACACCATATATTTT.